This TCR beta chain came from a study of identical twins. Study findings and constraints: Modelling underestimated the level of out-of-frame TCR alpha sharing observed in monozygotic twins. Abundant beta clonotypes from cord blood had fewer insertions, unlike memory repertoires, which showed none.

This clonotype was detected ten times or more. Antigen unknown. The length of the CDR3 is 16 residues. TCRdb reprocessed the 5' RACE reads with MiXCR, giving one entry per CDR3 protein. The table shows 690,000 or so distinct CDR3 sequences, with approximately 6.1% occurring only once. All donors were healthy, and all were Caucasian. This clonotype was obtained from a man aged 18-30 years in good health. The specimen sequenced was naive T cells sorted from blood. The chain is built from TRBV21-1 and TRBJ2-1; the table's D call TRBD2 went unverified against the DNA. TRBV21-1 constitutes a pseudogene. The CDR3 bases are TGTGCCAGCAACGGGGAGGGGGACGACTCCTACAATGAGCAGTTCTTC. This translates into CASNGEGDDSYNEQFF.